The rows below give T cell receptor beta chains drawn from one sample of a study of shared clonotypes between healthy human individuals. Produced via immunoSEQ multiplex PCR; TCRdb's table is partial and in-frame only. The sample records about 700,000 clones, roughly 70% being singletons. The source material was memory CD4+ T cells sorted from blood. The receptors derive from a young woman in good health. The CDR3 runs from the conserved cysteine through the conserved F or W. A D gene is named only where the DNA matches it firmly. Size tells how often a clone was seen (once, few, many) or the class of an expanded clone, and some rows leave it out.

cdr3_nt,cdr3_aa,d_call,clone_size,v_call,j_call
TGTGCCAGTAATTTCGGCGGCAGTTCCTACAATGAGCAGTTCTTC,CASNFGGSSYNEQFF,-,-,TRBV19,TRBJ2-1
TGTGCCAGCAGCGTAGCTCTAGGGCTAGCGGGACGCAATGAGCAGTTCTTC,CASSVALGLAGRNEQFF,TRBD2,-,TRBV9,TRBJ2-1
TGTGCCACCAGCAGAGATAGAGGAAACGCGAACACCGGGGAGCTGTTTTTT,CATSRDRGNANTGELFF,-,-,TRBV15,TRBJ2-2
TGTGCCAGCAGCGGATTAGGGGGGAGTTTGTCCGGGGAGCTGTTTTTT,CASSGLGGSLSGELFF,-,-,TRBV11-2,TRBJ2-2
TGTGCCAGCAGTGGGACTACGGGGGGTAGGGGCACAGATACGCAGTATTTT,CASSGTTGGRGTDTQYF,TRBD2,-,TRBV27,TRBJ2-3
TGTGCCAGCAGTGAAGCAAGGGGGCGAGTCTATGGCTACACCTTC,CASSEARGRVYGYTF,TRBD1,-,TRBV6-1,TRBJ1-2
TGTGCCAGCAGCGGCCCGACAGGGGTCGGGGAGCTGTTTTTT,CASSGPTGVGELFF,TRBD1,-,TRBV7-9,TRBJ2-2
TGTGCCAGCAGAATATACGATGAGCAGTTCTTC,CASRIYDEQFF,-,-,TRBV6-1,TRBJ2-1
TGTGCCAGCAGCTTGCCTATGACAGGGAACACCGGGGAGCTGTTTTTT,CASSLPMTGNTGELFF,-,few,TRBV5-6,TRBJ2-2
TGTGCCAGCAGTGACCCCCGGGGGGGCGTCTATAGCAATCAGCCCCAGCATTTT,CASSDPRGGVYSNQPQHF,-,-,TRBV6-1,TRBJ1-5
TGTGCCTGGAGCGGGGACAGCCATAGCAATCAGCCCCAGCATTTT,CAWSGDSHSNQPQHF,TRBD1,-,TRBV30,TRBJ1-5
TGTGCCAGCAGGCGTGGGGGCAGCGATGAGCAGTTCTTC,CASRRGGSDEQFF,-,-,TRBV28,TRBJ2-1
TGTGCCAGTAGGCAAACCGGGACACAATACTCTGGGGCCAACGTCCTGACTTTC,CASRQTGTQYSGANVLTF,-,-,TRBV19,TRBJ2-6
TGTGCCTGGAGGTCACTAGCCAATGAGCAGTTCTTC,CAWRSLANEQFF,-,-,TRBV30,TRBJ2-1
TGCGCCAGCAGTGGCCCGGGAGGCGAGCAGTACTTC,CASSGPGGEQYF,TRBD2,few,TRBV10-1,TRBJ2-7
TGTGCCAGTAGTAATTACGGGGACACTGAAGCTTTCTTT,CASSNYGDTEAFF,-,-,TRBV19,TRBJ1-1
TGTGCCAGCAGCGCACATAGCGGGACAGGGTCTATTCTCGCTACGCAGTATTTT,CASSAHSGTGSILATQYF,-,-,TRBV7-8,TRBJ2-3
TGTGCCAGTAGTAGGGAAAGCGGGTTAAGCACAGATACGCAGTATTTT,CASSRESGLSTDTQYF,-,-,TRBV19,TRBJ2-3
TGTGCCAGCAGCTTATTTATGGGACTACAAGAGACCCAGTACTTC,CASSLFMGLQETQYF,TRBD2,-,TRBV7-9,TRBJ2-5
TGTGCCAGCAAGTTATGGGGGCGAGGCACCGGGGAGCTGTTTTTT,CASKLWGRGTGELFF,-,-,TRBV6-1,TRBJ2-2
TGTGCCAGCAGTTTTGGCAGCGACTATGGCTACACCTTC,CASSFGSDYGYTF,-,-,TRBV28,TRBJ1-2
TGTGCCAGTAGTAAGGCAGGGAGGACTGAAGCTTTCTTT,CASSKAGRTEAFF,-,-,TRBV19,TRBJ1-1
TGTGCCAGCAGCTTATGGGGTGGGAGCGGGCATACGCAGTATTTT,CASSLWGGSGHTQYF,-,-,TRBV7-2,TRBJ2-3
TGTGCCAGCAGTTCAATACTTGACGGGAACACTGAAGCTTTCTTT,CASSSILDGNTEAFF,-,-,TRBV27,TRBJ1-1
TGTGCCAGCAGCTTAGGGGTCATGGAAAACATTCAGTACTTC,CASSLGVMENIQYF,-,few,TRBV11-3,TRBJ2-4
TGTGCCAGCAGTTTATTGATGGGGCGCTACGAGCAGTACTTC,CASSLLMGRYEQYF,-,-,TRBV28,TRBJ2-7
TGTGCCAGTAGTCGCACCGGGACAGGGAATGAAAAACTGTTTTTT,CASSRTGTGNEKLFF,TRBD1,-,TRBV19,TRBJ1-4
TGTGCCAGCAGCCATGGACTAGCGGGAGACCATACGCAGTATTTT,CASSHGLAGDHTQYF,TRBD2,-,TRBV5-4,TRBJ2-3
TGTGCCAGCAGTGAACGGCAGCGGAGCCTCGGGGAGCTGTTTTTT,CASSERQRSLGELFF,-,-,TRBV2,TRBJ2-2
TGTGCCAGCAGCTTAGCAGGGACAGGCTATGGCTACACCTTC,CASSLAGTGYGYTF,TRBD1,-,TRBV11-2,TRBJ1-2
TGCAGCGCTTGGACAGGGATGAACACCGGGGAGCTGTTTTTT,CSAWTGMNTGELFF,TRBD1,-,TRBV29-1,TRBJ2-2
TGTGCCAGTAGCAGCGACAGAGGGGGGGCAAACTATGGCTACACCTTC,CASSSDRGGANYGYTF,-,-,TRBV19,TRBJ1-2
TGTGCCAGCAGTTCCCGACTAGCGGGACAGACAGATACGCAGTATTTT,CASSSRLAGQTDTQYF,TRBD2,-,TRBV28,TRBJ2-3
TGTGCCAGCAGTTCCGGACTAGCGGGGATCTACGAGCAGTACTTC,CASSSGLAGIYEQYF,TRBD2,-,TRBV27,TRBJ2-7
TGTGCCAGCAGGTCGGGTGCAGGAAACACCATATATTTT,CASRSGAGNTIYF,-,-,TRBV11-2,TRBJ1-3
TGTGCCAGCTCTACAGGGTCAGCAGATACGCAGTATTTT,CASSTGSADTQYF,-,-,TRBV18,TRBJ2-3
TGTGCCAGCAGTCTACTAGCGGGAGGGATTCGGGGAATGGAGACCCAGTACTTC,CASSLLAGGIRGMETQYF,TRBD2,-,TRBV28,TRBJ2-5
TGTGCCAGCAGCAGACAGGGACGTTCCCCTCATGGCTACACCTTC,CASSRQGRSPHGYTF,TRBD1,once,TRBV14,TRBJ1-2
TGTGCCAGCAGTGATCTTGACAGCTACGAGCAGTACTTC,CASSDLDSYEQYF,-,-,TRBV2,TRBJ2-7
TGTGCCAGCAGCGCAAGCGTGGGTGTAACTGGGGCCAACGTCCTGACTTTC,CASSASVGVTGANVLTF,-,many,TRBV2,TRBJ2-6